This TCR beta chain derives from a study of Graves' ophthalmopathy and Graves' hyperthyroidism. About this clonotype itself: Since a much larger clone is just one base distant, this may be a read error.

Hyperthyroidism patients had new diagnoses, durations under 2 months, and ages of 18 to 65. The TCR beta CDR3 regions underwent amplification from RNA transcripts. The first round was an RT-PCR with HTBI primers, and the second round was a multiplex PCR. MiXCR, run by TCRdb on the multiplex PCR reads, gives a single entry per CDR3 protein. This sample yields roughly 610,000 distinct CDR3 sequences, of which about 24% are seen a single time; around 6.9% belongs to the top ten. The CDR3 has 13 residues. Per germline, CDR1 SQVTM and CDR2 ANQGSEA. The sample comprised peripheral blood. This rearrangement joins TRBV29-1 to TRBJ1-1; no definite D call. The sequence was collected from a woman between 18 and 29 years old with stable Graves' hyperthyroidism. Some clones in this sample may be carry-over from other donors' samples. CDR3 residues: CSVGRRLNTEACF. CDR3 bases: TGCAGCGTTGGACGGCGTCTGAACACTGAAGCTTGCTTT. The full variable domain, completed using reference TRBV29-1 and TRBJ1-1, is SAVISQKPSRDICQRGTSLTIQCQVDSQVTMMFWYRQQPGQSLTLIATANQGSEATYESGFVIDKFPISRPNLTFSTLTVSNMSPEDSSIYLCSVGRRLNTEACFGQGTRLTVV.